This T cell receptor (beta chain) is drawn from a study of T cell repertoires in aging, cancer and after chemotherapy (dated by TCRdb to the late 2010s). In terms of the full investigation: Donors spanned six age groups from 30 or younger to 70 or older, with at least three individuals per group. Control TCR repertoires from healthy donors were recorded over several months to years, and clear clonal overlap was observed across re-sampling. The complete dataset included about 8.8 million TCR reads. The study profiled peripheral blood TCR beta repertoires from healthy donors and cancer patients to examine immunoaging and T cell reconstitution after chemotherapy. A cohort of 200 to 250 cancer patients (approximately 91 with hematological and some 120 with solid cancers) was assembled, and roughly 98 healthy donors were included as a reference group.

Compared with germline, V lacks 4 bases and J lacks 5 bases; bases without a gene match: 7. From a lookup of the germline V gene, CDR1 and CDR2 are SQVTM and ANQGSEA. Taken from cysteine to phenylalanine, the CDR3 has 15 residues. The sequence is cut down to CDR3 DNA, 45 bases in frame from base 1. Taking its sample share into account, this clonotype is medium-sized (0.01 to 0.1%). Its antigen is unknown. Base quality data are lacking; no much larger clone is found one base away. Rearranged TRB sequences spanning V, D and J segments were amplified in a multiplex touch-down PCR with a mixed TRB-A/B primer pool. Illumina adapters and sample indices were attached to the amplicons through two consecutive PCR reactions run with Phusion HS II polymerase. Amplicons were gel-purified with the NucleoSpin Gel and PCR Clean-up kit, then checked with Qubit and an Agilent 2100 Bioanalyzer. Libraries were sequenced on an Illumina MiSeq using 600-cycle, single-indexed, paired-end runs. Per the source publication's procedure: TRB sequences were processed with MiXCR versions 2.12 and 3.0.5. Each unique CDR3 nucleotide sequence was counted as one clone, and only productive sequences with at least two reads were retained. The repertoire metrics were Shannon diversity, evenness, clonality (calculated as one minus evenness), and diversity profiles parameterized by alpha from 0 to 5. Generation probabilities of clones in paired pre- and post-chemotherapy samples were computed with the IGoR algorithm. The public reads were reprocessed in TCRdb via fastp at Q25 and MiXCR, keeping in-frame beta chains. Each CDR3 protein appears once, grouped with its most common genes and DNA. The authors' filters were not applied to this entry. The sample profile shows 10,000 to 15,000 distinct CDR3 sequences; less than 40% of them were found once. In total, the top ten clones hold under 8% of the sample.

General conclusions and limits of the study: The authors noted that the repertoire data do not allow conclusions about immunological memory after chemotherapy. Median generation probability increased over the chemotherapy interval in both cancer cohorts, suggesting repertoire reconstitution through rebound thymic output. Compared with age-matched healthy donors, untreated patients with either hematological or solid cancers had significantly lower TCR diversity in the blood along with higher clonality. In healthy donors, the decline in TCR diversity with age was mainly explained by loss of richness, whereas in cancer patients loss of evenness was also found to contribute.

Genomic DNA extracted from peripheral blood, rather than sorted cells or RNA, was used as the source for amplification of TCR beta rearrangements. The receptor chain draws on TRBV29-1 and TRBJ2-1; TRBD2 fits 11 bases in the junction. Specimen: blood. This receptor was identified in a human donor in good health. The donor label of this sample is uncertain. The encoded CDR3 is CSVGEGTSGNNEQFF. The nucleotide sequence is given as TGCAGCGTTGGCGAGGGGACTAGCGGAAACAATGAGCAGTTCTTC.